The TCR beta chain described here comes from a study of T cell responses to AZD1222 COVID-19 vaccine. Method: immunoSEQ multiplex PCR; TCRdb's copy keeps in-frame clones and lacks some. The sample has approximately 150,000 clones; roughly 87% are singletons. Sample: peripheral blood, taken on day 0 of AZD1222 vaccination. The sequence was collected from an adult in good health.

CDR3 sequence: CASSIRGGVAKNIQYF. The CDR3 DNA is TGTGCCAGTAGTATACGGGGAGGGGTAGCCAAAAACATTCAGTACTTC. The chain uses TRBV19 and TRBJ2-4, with TRBD2 matching 7 bases. V shed 2 bases and J 0 bases; nucleotides not matched to a gene: 4. Germline CDR1 and CDR2: LNHDA and SQIVND (reference sequence). This CDR3 region has 16 residues.